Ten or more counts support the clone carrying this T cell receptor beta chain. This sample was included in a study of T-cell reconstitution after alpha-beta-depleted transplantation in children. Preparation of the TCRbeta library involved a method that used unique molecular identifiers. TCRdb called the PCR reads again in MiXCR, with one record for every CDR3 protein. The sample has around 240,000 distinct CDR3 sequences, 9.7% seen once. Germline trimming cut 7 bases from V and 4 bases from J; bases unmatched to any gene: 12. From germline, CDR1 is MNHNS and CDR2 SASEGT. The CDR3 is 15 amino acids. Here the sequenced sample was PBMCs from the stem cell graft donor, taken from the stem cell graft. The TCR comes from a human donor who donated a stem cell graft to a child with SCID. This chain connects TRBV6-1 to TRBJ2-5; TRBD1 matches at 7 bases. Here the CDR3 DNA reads TGTGCCAGCACCCCGACAGGGAAAGTCACAGAGACCCAGTACTTC. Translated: CASTPTGKVTETQYF.